Listed here is a single T cell receptor beta chain. Its antigen is unidentified. This entry comes from a study of T cell clones after liver transplantation. At the level of the study: Three of eight recipients were HCV-positive; others had non-autoimmune, non-viral indications.

Generated by immunoSEQ multiplex PCR, the TCRdb table keeps only in-frame clones and is missing some. The profile covers approximately 26,000 clones, with more than 60% appearing a single time and approximately 2.8% taken by the ten largest. Study-wide findings and caveats: Low donor cell numbers restricted donor-reactive repertoire measurement in a couple of subjects. Migration into the graft, not deletion, may explain lost graft donor-reactive T cells. Compared with third party-reactive sequences, donor-reactive ones declined more, independent of withdrawal success.

From germline, CDR1 is SGHNT and CDR2 YYREEE (reference sequence). V dropped 4 bases and J dropped 0; count of bases not matched to a gene: 12. CDR3 length equals 19 residues. The clonotype comes from a human donor who received a liver transplant. This chain joins TRBV5-4 and TRBJ2-4; TRBD1 aligns across 11 bases. Sequencing was performed on CD4+ T cells from blood, taken before liver transplant. CDR3 loop: CASSQGQGVVAVAKNIQYF. CDR3 bases: TGTGCCAGCAGCCAGGGACAGGGGGTCGTGGCGGTAGCCAAAAACATTCAGTACTTC.